The TCR beta chain under discussion was sequenced for a study of cytomegalovirus exposure and HLA in healthy donors. Study at large: As an earlier analysis found, roughly 170 million T cells yielded about 120 million unique TCR beta sequences. Whole-study findings and limits: In a later analysis, CMV-associated beta chains were mostly HLA-associated, it appeared.

As concerns this clone: Its antigen remains unidentified.

PCR was performed using 60 Vbeta and 13 Jbeta primers. The data were produced by immunoSEQ multiplex PCR, yet TCRdb's version contains in-frame clones alone and is incomplete. The sample includes some 250,000 clones, 82% of them seen just once. In germline, CDR1 is LNHNV, CDR2 YYDKDF (reference sequence). Trimming left V 1 base short and J 1 base short, with 10 bases between. This CDR3 spans 15 amino acids. This sequence originates from a woman aged 40-49 years in good health and CMV-seropositive. V and J are TRBV15 and TRBJ1-1, with D uncertain. The sequenced sample was PBMCs. In DNA, the CDR3 is TGTGCCACCAGCAGAGTTCAGGTTACGAACACTGAAGCTTTCTTT. It encodes CATSRVQVTNTEAFF.